This T cell receptor (beta chain) was recovered during a study of regulatory T cells in long-lasting Graves disease. The TCR beta library used iRepertoire HTBI primers with Arm-PCR amplification of CDR3. TCRdb re-analysed the multiplex PCR reads in MiXCR, keeping a single row per CDR3 protein. The data hold roughly 530,000 distinct CDR3 sequences, with 15% to 20% observed a single time. This clonotype showed up just a few times. The antigen remains undetermined. The CDR3 extends over 12 amino acids. Germline CDR1 SQVTM, CDR2 ANQGSEA. Trimming took off 3 bases at V and 4 bases at J, with 8 bases between the two ends. Time point: newly diagnosed GD, antithyroid drugs for less than 3 months. The authors made the TCR library using RNA they extracted from PBMCs. The study, taken as a whole, reports: It was in persistent disease that TRBV28, TRBJ1-2 and TRBJ2-5 were favored.

These data were likewise used in another study, on T cells in Graves' hyperthyroidism and ophthalmopathy. That source reports: Clinicians diagnosed patients from clinical symptoms, serum thyroxine and TRAb, thyroid ultrasound and orbital computed tomography.

This sequence joins TRBV29-1 and TRBJ2-3, with D uncertain. The specimen comprised peripheral blood mononuclear cells (PBMCs), sampled at new diagnosis, from a patient treated with antithyroid drugs. This TCR was sampled from a woman aged 35 to 59 with Graves disease. CDR3 in amino acids: CSVEYGADTQYF. The DNA of the CDR3 is TGCAGCGTTGAGTACGGAGCAGATACGCAGTATTTT.